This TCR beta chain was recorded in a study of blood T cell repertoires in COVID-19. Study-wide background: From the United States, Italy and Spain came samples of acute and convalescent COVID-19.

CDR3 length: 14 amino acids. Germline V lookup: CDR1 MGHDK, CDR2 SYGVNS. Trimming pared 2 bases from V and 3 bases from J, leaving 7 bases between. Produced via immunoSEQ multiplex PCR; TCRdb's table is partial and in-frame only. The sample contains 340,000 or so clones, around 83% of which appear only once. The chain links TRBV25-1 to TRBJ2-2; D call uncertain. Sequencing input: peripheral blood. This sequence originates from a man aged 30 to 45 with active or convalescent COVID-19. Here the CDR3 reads CASSEGPYTGELFF. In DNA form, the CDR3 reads TGTGCCAGCAGTGAAGGGCCCTACACCGGGGAGCTGTTTTTT.